These T cell receptor beta chains were read from a single sample in a study of T-cell memory formation after mild COVID-19. One entry per CDR3 protein results from TCRdb running MiXCR on the 5' RACE reads. The sample includes approximately 570,000 distinct CDR3 sequences, roughly 17% of them seen just once. The sample consisted of PBMCs or a T cell subset sorted from them (not recorded which). These receptor sequences come from an adult woman who had mild COVID-19 (a few samples of this study predate the infection). Cell type and time point are not known. Both conserved end residues are part of each CDR3. Only some rows state a clone size, as once, few, many or a class for expanded clones.

>TRBJ1-2|few|TRBV5-6
CASSLQQGVYGYTF
>TRBJ2-5|.|TRBV7-3
CASSPRVLGTQYF
>TRBJ2-7|.|TRBV5-1
CASSLGTESEQYF
>TRBJ1-3|few|TRBV9
CASSVVPEGGRNTIYF
>TRBJ2-5|few|TRBV27
CASKAGTGGAETQYF
>TRBJ1-1|few|TRBV20-1
CSFVMNTEAFF
>TRBJ1-2|few|TRBV7-9
CASSLDGGSPYGYTF
>TRBJ1-5|.|TRBV20-1
CSARESWGSNQPQHF
>TRBJ1-6|once|TRBV5-4
CASTREGNSPLHF
>TRBJ2-7|many|TRBV27
CASSPSSSGSYEQYF
>TRBJ2-1|.|TRBV19
CASRAVQVGSYNEQFF
>TRBJ2-2|few|TRBV7-6
CASSPPGMPGELFF
>TRBJ2-5|.|TRBV5-1
CASSMGLAKETQYF
>TRBJ1-5|.|TRBV5-5
CASRISQGYNQPQHF
>TRBJ2-7|many|TRBV3-1
CASSRYSYEQYF
>TRBJ2-1|.|TRBV11-2
CASSLEGLAGSVEQFF
>TRBJ1-4|.|TRBV4-1
CASSQGDWDYEKLFF
>TRBJ2-1|few|TRBV12-3/TRBV12-4
CASSLIPINEQFF
>TRBJ2-5|.|TRBV9
CASNRGQPEETQYF
>TRBJ2-7|few|TRBV27
CASSLVGTSGFYEQYF
>TRBJ2-7|few|TRBV7-6
CASSDTPDGYEQYF
>TRBJ2-4|.|TRBV12-3/TRBV12-4
CASSLPGDGGVKNIQYF
>TRBJ2-3|once|TRBV7-9
CASSLSTAGGFTDTQYF
>TRBJ2-7|.|TRBV4-2
CASSPQGSGGTDYEQYF
>TRBJ2-3|few|TRBV9
CASSVGPAGVDTQYF
>TRBJ1-5|.|TRBV12-3/TRBV12-4
CASSYLSGQPQHF
>TRBJ1-5|few|TRBV12-3/TRBV12-4
CASSLRDQDQPQHF
>TRBJ1-2|.|TRBV4-3
CASSQVGLPRDGYTF
>TRBJ2-7|many|TRBV12-3/TRBV12-4
CASSSMAYSYEQYF
>TRBJ2-7|few|TRBV7-8
CASSHPRAGQGSRRGYF
>TRBJ2-7|.|TRBV18
CASSPPFLTGASYEQYF
>TRBJ1-1|.|TRBV7-8
CASSLGASGAGAEAFF
>TRBJ2-1|few|TRBV4-1
CASSQDLAGGPLNEQFF
>TRBJ1-6|.|TRBV15
CATSTTDERPYF
>TRBJ2-1|many|TRBV11-1
CASSSGGEYNEQFF
>TRBJ2-7|.|TRBV2
CASSGPPRGSSYEQYF
>TRBJ2-1|.|TRBV12-3/TRBV12-4
CASSTLARTYNEQFF
>TRBJ1-2|.|TRBV6-2/TRBV6-3
CASSYSIGRGNGYTF
>TRBJ2-3|.|TRBV6-2/TRBV6-3
CATSGTANTDTQYF
>TRBJ2-3|.|TRBV5-8
CASSHGTGGTDTQYF
>TRBJ1-5|.|TRBV18
CASSEGANQPQHF
>TRBJ1-4|.|TRBV7-2
CASSRQINEKLFF
>TRBJ2-5|few|TRBV4-1
CASSQGDREETQYF
>TRBJ2-5|many|TRBV2
CASSEAQDRFQETQYF
>TRBJ1-5|.|TRBV2
CASRVGSAQPNRPQHF
>TRBJ2-3|few|TRBV3-1
CASSQGGSGVHTQYF
>TRBJ2-7|.|TRBV13
CASSPGLAGEIYEQYF
>TRBJ2-1|few|TRBV29-1
CSVLQYNEQFF